One and the same sample provided the 30 T cell receptor beta chains below, sequenced in a study of beta chain features in type 1 diabetes. The entirety of the isolated RNA underwent reverse transcription, so expressed TCRB transcripts were sequenced. Sequenced by immunoSEQ multiplex PCR; TCRdb stores in-frame clones only, minus some. Of over 300,000 clones listed, 7% to 10% are singletons. Findings and limits, study-wide: Moderate but significant shortening of TCRB CDR3s was recorded in all four CD4+ subsets from Type 1 diabetes patients.

No antigen is known for these receptors. What was sequenced was central memory CD4+ T cells from blood. These receptors all stem from a man under 40 with type 1 diabetes.

At least ten counts were recorded for this clone. The chain uses TRBV7-2 and TRBJ2-3; D is undetermined. Trimming stripped 2 bases from V and 11 bases from J, with 11 bases between. Germline CDR1 and CDR2: SGHTA and FQGNSA. This CDR3 comprises 12 residues. The CDR3 bases are TGTGCCAGCAGCTTATCGGAAAATAAGCAGTATTTT. Translated: CASSLSENKQYF.

This clone was detected a few times. At the DNA level, this CDR3 is encoded by other sequences in the same sample as well. This chain links TRBV5-1 with TRBJ2-2; D is undetermined. V was cut by 6 bases and J by 2 bases, with 5 bases left in between. Germline lookup yields CDR1 SGHRS and CDR2 YFSETQ. The CDR3 sequence is 12 residues long. CDR3 amino acids: CASTQNTGELFF. The CDR3 nucleotides are TGCGCCAGCACACAAAACACCGGGGAGCTGTTTTTT.

V and J are TRBV6-5 and TRBJ1-1, with D perhaps TRBD1 (5 bases). V shed 5 bases and J shed 4 bases, with 17 bases lying between them. Germline V lookup: CDR1 MNHEY, CDR2 SVGAGI. The CDR3 covers 15 residues. The CDR3 DNA sequence: TGTGCCAGCAGTCCCGGGGCGGGGTTGAGCACTGAAGCTTTCTTT. Protein: CASSPGAGLSTEAFF.

CDR3 in DNA: TGTGCCAGCAGCTTAGTGGCCAGGGCGGGGAATGAGCAGTTCTTC. This sequence encodes CASSLVARAGNEQFF. The gene calls are TRBV7-2 and TRBJ2-1; D is possibly TRBD2 (6 bases). Trimming took 1 base from V and 7 from J, leaving 14 bases between them. Germline CDR1 and CDR2: SGHTA and FQGNSA. The CDR3 contains 15 residues. Together with reference TRBV7-2 and TRBJ2-1, the CDR3 gives the full variable domain: GAGVSQSPSNKVTEKGKDVELRCDPISGHTALYWYRQSLGQGLEFLIYFQGNSAPDKSGLPSDRFSAERTGGSVSTLTIQRTQQEDSAVYLCASSLVARAGNEQFFGPGTRLTVL.

There are many counts of this clone. The CDR3 bases are TGTGCCAGCAGTCGGGACCCAGTCGGGGAGCTGTTTTTT. It codes for CASSRDPVGELFF. The chain links TRBV5-6 to TRBJ2-2, with D perhaps matching TRBD1 or TRBD2 (5 bases each). Trimming cost V 5 bases and J 7 bases, with 12 bases left between them. The CDR3 has 13 amino acids. CDR1 is SGHDT and CDR2 is YYEEEE in the germline V gene.

This clone was recorded a few times. The chain joins TRBV19 to TRBJ2-5; 7 bases fit TRBD2. The V segment lost 6 bases and the J segment 4 bases; nucleotides outside the gene matches: 8. Germline CDR1 and CDR2: LNHDA and SQIVND (reference sequence). The CDR3 consists of 14 residues. Here the CDR3 reads CASSRDYISETQYF. The CDR3 coding sequence is TGTGCCAGTAGCCGGGACTACATTTCAGAGACCCAGTACTTC.

This clone was detected a few times. The gene calls are TRBV19 and TRBJ2-1; D is uncertain. Germline V CDR1 and CDR2: LNHDA, SQIVND (reference sequence). CDR3 length equals 15 residues. The ends were cut back, 5 bases at V and 4 bases at J, with 15 bases in the middle. CDR3 residues: CASSLFSTVYNEQFF. For the CDR3, the DNA is TGTGCCAGTAGTTTATTCTCTACAGTATACAATGAGCAGTTCTTC.

The V and J genes are TRBV9 and TRBJ1-1; TRBD1 is a possible D gene (5 bases). The CDR3 has 14 residues. Germline CDR1 and CDR2: SGDLS and YYNGEE. Trimming removed 4 bases at V and 3 bases at J, with 13 bases between. CDR3: CASSRGVGDTEAFF. DNA for the CDR3: TGTGCCAGCAGCAGAGGCGTAGGGGACACTGAAGCTTTCTTT.

This clone was observed a handful of times. This rearrangement joins TRBV5-1 to TRBJ2-3; D gene unclear. This CDR3 is 15 amino acids long. V was shortened by 9 bases and J by 0 bases, with 17 bases between the two germline ends. Germline lookup yields CDR1 SGHRS and CDR2 YFSETQ. As DNA, the CDR3 is TGCGCCACCTCGCTGACACATACAAGCACAGATACGCAGTATTTT. Its protein product is CATSLTHTSTDTQYF.

The chain combines TRBV6-1 with TRBJ2-7; no clear D. CDR3 length: 13 amino acids. Trimming removed 2 bases from V and 1 base from J, with 6 bases in between. The germline CDR1 and CDR2 sequences are MNHNS and SASEGT. CDR3 sequence: CASSERPSYEQYF. The CDR3 region has the DNA TGTGCCAGCAGTGAAAGGCCATCCTACGAGCAGTACTTC.

The chain employs TRBV5-1 and TRBJ1-5; no clear D. CDR3 length: 16 amino acids. V was cut by 0 bases and J by 0 bases, with 10 bases left in between. Germline assignment: CDR1 SGHRS and CDR2 YFSETQ. In DNA, the CDR3 is TGCGCCAGCAGCTTGGATGGCGGGAATAGCAATCAGCCCCAGCATTTT. Amino acid sequence: CASSLDGGNSNQPQHF.

The table lists this clone with a few counts. This chain connects TRBV4-3 to TRBJ2-2, with D perhaps matching TRBD1 (7 bases). The CDR3 contains 17 residues. The germline V and J ends were trimmed by 5 bases and 6 bases, with 22 bases remaining between them. Per germline, CDR1 LGHNA and CDR2 YSLEER. The CDR3 DNA is TGCGCCAGCAGCTTGGCCGGGAGACAGGGTTCGGCCGGGGAGCTGTTTTTT. Translating gives CASSLAGRQGSAGELFF.

This clone was found a few times. The chain carries TRBV6-5 and TRBJ2-2; D gene uncertain. CDR1 and CDR2 from the germline V gene are MNHEY and SVGAGI. The ends were cut back, 6 bases at V and 1 base at J, with 6 bases in the middle. The CDR3 consists of 13 residues. CDR3 sequence reads: CASSSLNTGELFF. In DNA, the CDR3 is TGTGCCAGCAGCTCCCTGAACACCGGGGAGCTGTTTTTT.

The chain has TRBV25-1 and TRBJ2-1; D is perhaps TRBD2 (5 bases). The V gene lost 5 bases and the J gene lost 3 bases, with 11 bases spanning the gap. The CDR3 runs 14 residues. Germline V gene lookup returns CDR1 MGHDK and CDR2 SYGVNS. The DNA of the CDR3 is TGTGCCAGCAGTAGTAGAGGGCTCTACAATGAGCAGTTCTTC. Protein product: CASSSRGLYNEQFF.

At least ten counts were recorded for this clone. The J gene is TRBJ2-7, the V gene TRBV11-2; no reliable D call. The CDR3 length is 12 residues. CDR1 is SGHAT, CDR2 FQNNGV, per germline. Trimming removed 7 bases from V and 0 bases from J, with 7 bases in between. The CDR3 is CASKGRSYEQYF. The CDR3, as DNA: TGTGCCAGCAAGGGTCGCTCCTACGAGCAGTACTTC. Using reference TRBV11-2 and TRBJ2-7 for the parts outside the CDR3, the full variable domain is EAGVAQSPRYKIIEKRQSVAFWCNPISGHATLYWYQQILGQGPKLLIQFQNNGVVDDSQLPKDRFSAERLKGVDSTLKIQPAKLEDSAVYLCASKGRSYEQYFGPGTRLTVT.

V usage is TRBV30 and J usage is TRBJ2-1; D remains unclear. CDR1 is GTSNPN and CDR2 is SVGIG in the germline V gene (reference sequence). V lost 0 bases to trimming and J lost 0 bases, with 9 bases between them. This CDR3 has 15 residues. CDR3 loop: CAWSVGSSSYNEQFF. CDR3 nucleotides: TGTGCCTGGAGTGTGGGCTCGAGCTCCTACAATGAGCAGTTCTTC.

The rearrangement uses TRBV11-2 and TRBJ2-1; perhaps D is TRBD1 or TRBD2 (7 bases each). Trimming removed 2 bases from V and 1 base from J, with 15 bases in between. The CDR3 totals 17 residues. CDR1 and CDR2 from the germline V gene are SGHAT and FQNNGV. CDR3 loop: CASSLLYRGGSYNEQFF. CDR3 DNA: TGTGCCAGCAGCTTACTTTACAGGGGAGGGTCCTACAATGAGCAGTTCTTC.

This clone was seen more than once but under ten times. V usage is TRBV10-1 and J usage is TRBJ2-3, with D unclear. V gave up 6 bases and J gave up 0 bases, with 13 bases separating them. Germline V gene lookup returns CDR1 WNHNN and CDR2 SYGVQD (reference sequence). The CDR3 sequence is 15 residues long. The CDR3 DNA is TGCGCCAGCAGGCCGGACGCTACTAGCACAGATACGCAGTATTTT. This sequence encodes CASRPDATSTDTQYF.

This chain uses TRBV14 with TRBJ1-2; a weak D match, TRBD1 (5 bases). V lost 3 bases and J 4 bases, leaving 9 bases between the germline ends. The CDR3 consists of 13 residues. Germline V gene sequence: CDR1 SGHDN, CDR2 FVKESK. CDR3 in DNA: TGTGCCAGCAGCCATATTACAGGCTATGGCTACACCTTC. Translating it yields CASSHITGYGYTF.

V gene TRBV5-4 combines with J gene TRBJ2-3; D may be TRBD2 (5 bases). Germline V gene data show CDR1 as SGHNT and CDR2 as YYREEE (reference sequence). The CDR3 is 15 amino acids. V dropped 4 bases and J dropped 6 bases, with 18 bases sitting between them. Here the CDR3 reads CASSPSGDPRDTQYF. The CDR3 nucleotides are TGTGCCAGCAGCCCTTCCGGGGATCCTCGGGATACGCAGTATTTT.

This clone was detected only a few times. The chain combines TRBV14 with TRBJ1-1; no clear D gene. V lost 2 bases to trimming and J lost 5 bases, with 18 bases between them. Per germline, CDR1 SGHDN and CDR2 FVKESK. This CDR3 region has 16 residues. This CDR3 reads CASSQHAGLIGTEAFF. The DNA for the CDR3 is TGTGCCAGCAGCCAACATGCTGGGTTGATCGGAACTGAAGCTTTCTTT.

This chain links TRBV7-2 with TRBJ2-3; D might be TRBD1 (6 bases). V was clipped by 5 bases and J by 2 bases, with 14 bases between them. Germline V gives CDR1 SGHTA, CDR2 FQGNSA. The CDR3 spans 15 residues. The CDR3 protein is CASSQRQEYTDTQYF. The DNA for the CDR3 is TGTGCCAGCAGCCAAAGACAGGAGTACACAGATACGCAGTATTTT.

J is TRBJ1-6 and V is TRBV6-5; unclear D gene. This CDR3 has 15 residues. V was trimmed by 0 bases and J by 7 bases, leaving 10 bases between them. Germline loops: CDR1 MNHEY, CDR2 SVGAGI. Here the CDR3 DNA reads TGTGCCAGCAGTTACTCGTACAGTGACAATTCACCCCTCCACTTT. It is translated as CASSYSYSDNSPLHF.

This clone was counted only a few times. V and J are TRBV11-2 and TRBJ2-5; a weak D match, TRBD2 (6 bases). The CDR3 consists of 14 residues. Deletions cut 6 bases from V and 7 bases from J, with 18 bases between. CDR1 SGHAT and CDR2 FQNNGV come from the germline V gene. The CDR3 DNA is TGTGCCAGCAGTTCAGACCGGACTAAGGGGACCCAGTACTTC. Translated: CASSSDRTKGTQYF.

This clone turned up a few times. The same CDR3 arises from other DNA sequences in this sample as well. V is TRBV7-9 and J is TRBJ1-5; 9 bases align to TRBD1. CDR1 and CDR2 from the germline V gene are SEHNR and FQNEAQ (reference sequence). CDR3 length: 15 amino acids. V trimming: 4 bases; J trimming: 4 bases; junction bases outside the gene matches: 5. CDR3 residues: CASSSTTGGNQPQHF. The DNA for the CDR3 is TGTGCCAGCAGCTCGACGACAGGGGGAAATCAGCCCCAGCATTTT.

The DNA for the CDR3 is TGTGCCAGTAGTATGTTGGCCAAGAACACTGAAGCTTTCTTT. Residues: CASSMLAKNTEAFF. This rearrangement joins TRBV19 to TRBJ1-1; D remains ambiguous. V was shortened by 3 bases and J by 1 base, with 9 bases between the two germline ends. This CDR3 has 14 residues. The V gene's germline CDR1 is LNHDA and CDR2 SQIVND (reference sequence).

The chain uses TRBV28 and TRBJ1-1; D gene unclear. Trimming shortened V by 4 bases and J by 7 bases, and 19 bases separated the two germline ends. This CDR3 region has 15 residues. CDR1 and CDR2 (germline): MDHEN, SYDVKM. In nucleotides, the CDR3 is TGTGCCAGCAGTTCAAGACAAGGACGGATGGGTGAAGCTTTCTTT. Translated, it gives CASSSRQGRMGEAFF.

V is TRBV7-2 and J is TRBJ1-1, with D perhaps matching TRBD1 (5 bases). CDR1 and CDR2 from the germline V gene are SGHTA and FQGNSA. Trimming pared 7 bases from V and 5 bases from J, leaving 20 bases between. This CDR3 contains 15 residues. The CDR3 sequence: CASTLRDGPGTEAFF. The CDR3 DNA sequence: TGTGCCAGCACCCTTCGGGACGGCCCGGGTACTGAAGCTTTCTTT.

The chain is built from TRBV27 and TRBJ2-5, with TRBD2 as a possible D gene (6 bases). V dropped 0 bases and J dropped 4 bases, with 15 bases sitting between them. The CDR3 consists of 16 residues. From germline, CDR1 is MNHEY and CDR2 SMNVEV (reference sequence). CDR3 region: CASSLSLGGVGETQYF. The CDR3 nucleotides read TGTGCCAGCAGTTTATCACTTGGCGGGGTCGGAGAGACCCAGTACTTC.

This clone occurred a few times. The chain uses TRBV7-9 and TRBJ2-1; possibly TRBD2 for D (6 bases). The CDR3 length is 16 residues. Trimming cost V 4 bases and J 0 bases, with 13 bases left between them. Per the germline V gene, CDR1 is SEHNR and CDR2 is FQNEAQ (reference sequence). The CDR3 sequence: CASSSNLAISYNEQFF. Here the CDR3 DNA reads TGTGCCAGCAGCTCTAATCTAGCGATCTCCTACAATGAGCAGTTCTTC. The full variable domain, rest sourced from reference TRBV7-9 and TRBJ2-1, is DTGVSQNPRHKITKRGQNVTFRCDPISEHNRLYWYRQTLGQGPEFLTYFQNEAQLEKSRLLSDRFSAERPKGSFSTLEIQRTEQGDSAMYLCASSSNLAISYNEQFFGPGTRLTVL.